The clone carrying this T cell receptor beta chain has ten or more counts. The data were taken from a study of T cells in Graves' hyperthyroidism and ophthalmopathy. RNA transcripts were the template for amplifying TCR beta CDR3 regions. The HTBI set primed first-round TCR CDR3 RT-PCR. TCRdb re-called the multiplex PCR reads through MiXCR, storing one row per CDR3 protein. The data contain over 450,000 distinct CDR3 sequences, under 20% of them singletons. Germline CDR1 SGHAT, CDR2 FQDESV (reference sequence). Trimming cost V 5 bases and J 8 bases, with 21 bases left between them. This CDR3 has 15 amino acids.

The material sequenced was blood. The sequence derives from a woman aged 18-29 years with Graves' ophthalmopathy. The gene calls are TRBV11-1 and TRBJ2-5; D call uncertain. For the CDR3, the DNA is TGTGCCAGCAGCCTCGGAAGAGGACCCATAGGAACCCAGTACTTC. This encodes CASSLGRGPIGTQYF. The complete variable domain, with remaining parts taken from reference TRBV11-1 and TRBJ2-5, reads EAEVAQSPRYKITEKSQAVAFWCDPISGHATLYWYRQILGQGPELLVQFQDESVVDDSQLPKDRFSAERLKGVDSTLKIQPAELGDSAMYLCASSLGRGPIGTQYFGPGTRLLVL.